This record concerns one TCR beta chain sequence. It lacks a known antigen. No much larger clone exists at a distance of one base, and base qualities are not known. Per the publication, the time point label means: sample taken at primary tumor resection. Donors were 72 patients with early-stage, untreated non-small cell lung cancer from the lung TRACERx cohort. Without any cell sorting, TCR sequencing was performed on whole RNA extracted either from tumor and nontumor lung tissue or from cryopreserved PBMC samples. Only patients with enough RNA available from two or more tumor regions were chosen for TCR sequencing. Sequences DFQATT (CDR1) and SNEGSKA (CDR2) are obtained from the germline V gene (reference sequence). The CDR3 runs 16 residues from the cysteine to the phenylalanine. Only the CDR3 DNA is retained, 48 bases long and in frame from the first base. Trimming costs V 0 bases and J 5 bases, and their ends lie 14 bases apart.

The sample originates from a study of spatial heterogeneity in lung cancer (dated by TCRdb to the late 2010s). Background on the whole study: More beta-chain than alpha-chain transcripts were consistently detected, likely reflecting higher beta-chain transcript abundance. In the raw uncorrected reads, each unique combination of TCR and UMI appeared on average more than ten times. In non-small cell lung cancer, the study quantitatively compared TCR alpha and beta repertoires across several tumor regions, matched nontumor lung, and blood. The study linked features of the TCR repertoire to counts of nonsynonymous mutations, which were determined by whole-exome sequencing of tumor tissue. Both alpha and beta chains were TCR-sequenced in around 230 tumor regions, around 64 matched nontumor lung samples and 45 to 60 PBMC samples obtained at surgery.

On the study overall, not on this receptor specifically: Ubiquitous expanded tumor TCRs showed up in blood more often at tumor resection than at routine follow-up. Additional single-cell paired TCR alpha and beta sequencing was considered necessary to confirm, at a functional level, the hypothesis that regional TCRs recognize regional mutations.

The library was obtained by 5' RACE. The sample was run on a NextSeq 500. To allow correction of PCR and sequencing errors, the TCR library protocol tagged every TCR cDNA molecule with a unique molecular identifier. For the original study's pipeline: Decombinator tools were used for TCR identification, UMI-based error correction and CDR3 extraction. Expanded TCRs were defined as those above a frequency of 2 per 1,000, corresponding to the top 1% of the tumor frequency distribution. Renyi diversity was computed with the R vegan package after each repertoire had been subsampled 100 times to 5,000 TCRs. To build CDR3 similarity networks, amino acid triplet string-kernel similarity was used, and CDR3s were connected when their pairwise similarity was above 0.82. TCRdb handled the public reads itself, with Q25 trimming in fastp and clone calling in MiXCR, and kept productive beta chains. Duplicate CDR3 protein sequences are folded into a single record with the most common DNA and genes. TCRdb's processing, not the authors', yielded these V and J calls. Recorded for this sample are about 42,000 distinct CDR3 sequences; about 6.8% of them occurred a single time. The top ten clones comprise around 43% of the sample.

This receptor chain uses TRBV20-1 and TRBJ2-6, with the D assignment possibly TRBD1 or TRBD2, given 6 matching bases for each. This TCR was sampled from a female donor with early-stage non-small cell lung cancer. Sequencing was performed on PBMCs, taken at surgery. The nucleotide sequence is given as TGCAGTGCTAGAGATGGGGGCGGGGTAAGGGCCAACGTCCTGACTTTC. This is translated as CSARDGGGVRANVLTF.